These 29 T cell receptor beta chains originate from one sample sequenced in a study of spatial heterogeneity in lung cancer. Study conclusions and caveats: How many expanded intratumoral alpha and beta TCRs were present tracked the tumor mutation count, which was a count of nonsynonymous mutations.

MiXCR, run by TCRdb on the 5' RACE reads, gives a single entry per CDR3 protein. Among 11,000 to 15,000 distinct CDR3 sequences listed, around 5% were seen once. These TCRs are of unknown antigen specificity. Time point defined: sample taken at primary tumor resection. The sequencing here drew on lung tumor tissue, taken at surgery. Source of these receptors: a female donor with early-stage non-small cell lung cancer.

This clonotype was counted ten times or more. As an off-target read in a library built for alpha chains, this beta chain has a frequency of little significance. This chain joins TRBV7-9 and TRBJ1-1, with D unresolved. The CDR3 runs to 15 residues. Germline V gene data show CDR1 as SEHNR and CDR2 as FQNEAQ (reference sequence). Trimming pared 1 base from V and 0 bases from J, leaving 9 bases between. CDR3 DNA sequence: TGTGCCAGCAGCTTAGGCTCGGGAATGAACACTGAAGCTTTCTTT. Translated: CASSLGSGMNTEAFF.

Ten or more counts support this clonotype. This beta chain lies outside the target of a library built for alpha chains; its clone size means little. The V and J genes are TRBV5-1 and TRBJ1-3, with no clear D. The length of the CDR3 is 16 residues. The V and J ends lost 4 bases and 1 base respectively, with 15 bases between them. Germline V CDR1 and CDR2: SGHRS, YFSETQ. The CDR3 loop reads CASSQDRRESGNTIYF. The CDR3 DNA reads TGCGCCAGCAGCCAGGACCGTCGCGAGTCTGGAAACACCATATATTTT.

This clonotype was detected many times. An end of the junction differs from the germline gene, which may be a read error. This beta chain was picked up by a library intended for alpha chains and is off target, so its count carries little meaning. CDR3 residues: CSVEGTFQGNTEAFF. As DNA, the CDR3 is TGCAGCGTGGAAGGTACTTTTCAGGGAAACACTGAAGCTTTCTTT. The V and J genes are TRBV29-1 and TRBJ1-1; D may be TRBD1 (5 bases). Germline CDR1 SQVTM, CDR2 ANQGSEA. The CDR3 has 15 amino acids.

This clonotype was counted many times. This beta chain appears as a stray read in a library generated for alpha chains; its size is not informative. The V and J genes are TRBV5-4 and TRBJ1-2, with TRBD1 matching over 8 bases. This CDR3 is 14 amino acids long. With 4 bases clipped from V and 2 bases from J, the junction kept 4 bases outside the gene matches. Germline V CDR1 and CDR2: SGHNT, YYREEE (reference sequence). CDR3 nucleotides: TGTGCCAGCAGCATAAGACAGGGGAACTATGGCTACACCTTC. This translates into CASSIRQGNYGYTF.

Comment on this clonotype: This beta chain came through as a stray read in a library set up for alpha chains, and its size says little. This chain connects TRBV10-3 to TRBJ2-4, with D possibly matching TRBD2 (6 bases). The germline V gene has CDR1 ENHRY and CDR2 SYGVKD. The CDR3 sequence is 13 residues long. Trimming stripped 6 bases from V and 6 bases from J, with 12 bases between. The CDR3 sequence: CAIRHKEGNIQYF. The CDR3 DNA is TGTGCCATCAGGCATAAGGAGGGAAACATTCAGTACTTC.

This clonotype was detected many times. Because the library targeted alpha chains, this beta chain is an off-target read whose size means little. The V gene is TRBV7-2, the J gene TRBJ2-3; 15 bases fit TRBD2. The trim removed 4 bases at V and 4 bases at J, leaving 9 bases unmatched. Germline V lookup: CDR1 SGHTA, CDR2 FQGNSA. This CDR3 is 18 amino acids long. The chain's CDR3 is CASSSKGLAGGRADTQYF. CDR3 coding DNA: TGTGCCAGCAGCTCCAAGGGACTAGCGGGGGGCCGGGCAGATACGCAGTATTTT.

This clonotype came up a few times. This beta chain turned up in a library designed for alpha chains; as an off-target read, its abundance says little. The J gene is TRBJ1-2, the V gene TRBV7-9, with TRBD1 matching over 8 bases. This CDR3 has 12 amino acids. Germline-derived CDR1 and CDR2 are SEHNR and FQNEAQ (reference sequence). The trim removed 5 bases at V and 4 bases at J, leaving 0 bases unmatched. DNA of the CDR3: TGTGCCAGCAGCACAGGGGGCTATGGCTACACCTTC. It yields the protein CASSTGGYGYTF.

There are many counts of this clonotype. This beta chain turned up in a library designed for alpha chains; as an off-target read, its abundance says little. This rearrangement joins TRBV15 to TRBJ1-1, with a possible D match to TRBD1 (6 bases). Germline V lookup: CDR1 LNHNV, CDR2 YYDKDF (reference sequence). CDR3 length: 14 amino acids. Trimming left V 0 bases short and J 11 bases short, with 16 bases between. DNA of the CDR3: TGTGCCACCAGCAGAGATCAGAGACAGGAGCTGGCTTTCTTT. It encodes CATSRDQRQELAFF.

Only a few counts were recorded for this clonotype. The size of this beta chain means little, since it is a stray read in a library made for alpha chains. V usage is TRBV6-2 or TRBV6-3 and J usage is TRBJ2-1, with 7 positions matching TRBD1. The trim removed 2 bases at V and 4 bases at J, leaving 2 bases unmatched. Germline CDR1 MNHEY, CDR2 SVGEGT. The CDR3 consists of 14 residues. CDR3 in DNA: TGTGCCAGCAGTTACCCCAGGGGGTACAATGAGCAGTTCTTC. Amino acid sequence: CASSYPRGYNEQFF.

There are many counts of this clonotype. A library prepared for alpha chains yielded this beta chain as an off-target read; its size is of little meaning. The chain employs TRBV3-1 and TRBJ1-5; D possibly corresponds to TRBD1 (6 bases). V was pared by 0 bases and J by 0 bases, with 21 bases between. The germline gives CDR1 LGHDT, CDR2 YNNKEL (reference sequence). The CDR3 sequence is 20 residues long. CDR3 sequence reads: CASSQDYPGHLMHSNQPQHF. The CDR3 DNA reads as TGTGCCAGCAGCCAAGACTACCCGGGACACCTGATGCATAGCAATCAGCCCCAGCATTTT.

This clonotype was observed a handful of times. This beta chain was picked up by a library intended for alpha chains and is off target, so its count carries little meaning. CDR3 nucleotide sequence: TGTGCCAGCAGCCGAAGACTAGCTACTGAGCAGTTCTTC. Amino acid sequence: CASSRRLATEQFF. The V and J genes are TRBV7-7 and TRBJ2-1; 7 positions match TRBD2. From germline, CDR1 is SSHAT and CDR2 FNYEAQ (reference sequence). V trimming: 5 bases; J trimming: 9 bases; junction bases outside the gene matches: 7. There are 13 residues in the CDR3.

This clonotype was picked up many times. This beta chain came through as a stray read in a library set up for alpha chains, and its size says little. This chain uses TRBV7-8 with TRBJ1-1; 9 bases align to TRBD1. Germline CDR1 and CDR2: SGHVS and FQNEAQ. The CDR3 runs to 16 residues. Trimming cost V 4 bases and J 2 bases; bases outside gene matches: 8. For the CDR3, the DNA is TGTGCCAGCAGCTCCAGGGGACAGGGAATTAACACTGAAGCTTTCTTT. Amino acid sequence: CASSSRGQGINTEAFF.

This clonotype was detected a few times. The size of this beta chain means little, since it is a stray read in a library made for alpha chains. This chain uses TRBV19 with TRBJ1-6; D is unclear. This CDR3 comprises 13 residues. Looked up from germline, CDR1 is LNHDA and CDR2 is SQIVND (reference sequence). Trimming left V 1 base short and J 9 bases short, with 7 bases between. The CDR3 region has the DNA TGTGCCAGTAGTATAGTGGGTGGTTCACCCCTCCACTTT. Translation gives CASSIVGGSPLHF. Combining the CDR3 with reference TRBV19 and TRBJ1-6 gives the whole variable domain DGGITQSPKYLFRKEGQNVTLSCEQNLNHDAMYWYRQDPGQGLRLIYYSQIVNDFQKGDIAEGYSVSREKKESFPLTVTSAQKNPTAFYLCASSIVGGSPLHFGNGTRLTVT.

This clonotype has a count of ten or more. As an off-target read in a library built for alpha chains, this beta chain has a frequency of little significance. The V call is TRBV29-1, the J call TRBJ1-1, with D possibly matching TRBD1 (5 bases). This CDR3 has 15 amino acids. The germline V gene encodes CDR1 SQVTM and CDR2 ANQGSEA. Trimming took off 0 bases at V and 1 base at J, with 12 bases between the two ends. The CDR3 region is CSVEDRGTPNTEAFF. As DNA, the CDR3 is TGCAGCGTTGAAGATCGCGGGACTCCGAACACTGAAGCTTTCTTT.

The table lists this clonotype with many counts. A library prepared for alpha chains yielded this beta chain as an off-target read; its size is of little meaning. This sequence joins TRBV3-1 and TRBJ2-1, with D perhaps TRBD2 (5 bases). The V and J ends lost 5 bases and 7 bases respectively, with 18 bases between them. Looked up from germline, CDR1 is LGHDT and CDR2 is YNNKEL (reference sequence). This CDR3 has 15 residues. CDR3 in DNA: TGTGCCAGCAGCTCTTCTGGGATTTGGGAGAATGAGCAGTTCTTC. It encodes CASSSSGIWENEQFF.

This clonotype came up many times. Being off target in a library aimed at alpha chains, this beta chain has a size of little meaning. The chain carries TRBV24-1 and TRBJ2-3; D possibly matches TRBD1 or TRBD2 (5 bases each). Germline V gene sequence: CDR1 KGHDR, CDR2 SFDVKD. There are 17 residues in the CDR3. The V end lost 4 bases, the J end lost 8 bases, and 24 bases lay between the germline ends. The chain's CDR3 is CATSDEMVGASPGTQYF. The CDR3 DNA follows: TGTGCCACCAGTGACGAAATGGTCGGGGCTAGTCCAGGTACGCAGTATTTT.

This clonotype has ten or more counts. This beta chain came through as a stray read in a library set up for alpha chains, and its size says little. The rearrangement uses TRBV5-4 and TRBJ2-7; D gene uncertain. CDR1 and CDR2 (germline): SGHNT, YYREEE (reference sequence). The length of the CDR3 is 15 residues. Trimming removed 4 bases at V and 6 bases at J, with 20 bases between. Written as DNA, the CDR3 is TGTGCCAGCAGCCCTGGACCGCACACCCGGGCCGAGCAGTACTTC. Residues: CASSPGPHTRAEQYF.

The table lists this clonotype with many counts. Because the library targeted alpha chains, this beta chain is an off-target read whose size means little. V usage is TRBV6-1 and J usage is TRBJ1-1; TRBD1 might be the D (5 bases). Germline lookup yields CDR1 MNHNS and CDR2 SASEGT. Trimming removed 7 bases from V and 1 base from J, with 10 bases in between. The CDR3 is 13 amino acids. The CDR3 region is CASKRDPNTEAFF. In DNA form, the CDR3 reads TGTGCCAGCAAGCGGGACCCGAACACTGAAGCTTTCTTT.

The sample holds many counts of this clonotype. This beta chain lies outside the target of a library built for alpha chains; its clone size means little. The V gene is TRBV7-9, the J gene TRBJ2-5; D gene unclear. The germline V gene encodes CDR1 SEHNR and CDR2 FQNEAQ (reference sequence). Trimming stripped 6 bases from V and 5 bases from J, with 22 bases between. The CDR3 runs to 16 residues. The CDR3 DNA reads as TGTGCCAGCAGTCCATCTCCGGGTTATGCGATGGAGACCCAGTACTTC. Translation: CASSPSPGYAMETQYF.

This clonotype was counted at least ten times. Since the library was made to target alpha chains, this beta chain is a stray read and its abundance is not meaningful. J is TRBJ2-3 and V is TRBV7-9; TRBD2 is a possible D gene (5 bases). V was pared by 10 bases and J by 5 bases, with 16 bases between. The germline gives CDR1 SEHNR, CDR2 FQNEAQ (reference sequence). CDR3 size: 13 residues. The CDR3, as DNA: TGTGCCACCCAACCCGGTGGAGGAGATACGCAGTATTTT. The encoded protein is CATQPGGGDTQYF.

Ten or more counts support this clonotype. In a library made to pick up alpha chains, this beta chain is a stray read with a size that means little. This chain joins TRBV5-1 and TRBJ2-1; 10 nucleotides agree with TRBD2. Trimming removed 0 bases from V and 7 bases from J; junction bases left unmatched: 4. CDR1 and CDR2 from the germline V gene are SGHRS and YFSETQ. CDR3 length equals 15 residues. CDR3 sequence: CASSLALAGGNEQFF. In nucleotides, the CDR3 is TGCGCCAGCAGCTTGGCCTTAGCGGGGGGAAATGAGCAGTTCTTC.

This clonotype was counted ten times or more. The library was designed around alpha chains, so this beta chain is a stray read whose abundance carries little weight. The V and J genes are TRBV3-1 and TRBJ1-3; TRBD1 might be the D (5 bases). Germline-derived CDR1 and CDR2 are LGHDT and YNNKEL (reference sequence). Trimming removed 3 bases at V and 1 base at J, with 10 bases between. This CDR3 has 15 residues. This chain's CDR3 is CASSQGTRSGNTIYF. The CDR3, as DNA: TGTGCCAGCAGCCAGGGGACCCGATCTGGAAACACCATATATTTT.

This clonotype was picked up many times. Found in a library prepared for alpha chains, this beta chain is an off-target read, and its abundance has little meaning. The chain combines TRBV6-5 with TRBJ1-1; a weak D match, TRBD1 (5 bases). Germline V gives CDR1 MNHEY, CDR2 SVGAGI. The germline V and J ends were trimmed by 4 bases and 8 bases, with 14 bases remaining between them. The CDR3 totals 13 residues. This CDR3 reads CASSSKSGLEAFF. The CDR3 DNA sequence: TGTGCCAGCAGTTCCAAATCAGGGCTGGAAGCTTTCTTT.

This clonotype rates as medium-sized. This beta chain was picked up by a library intended for alpha chains and is off target, so its count carries little meaning. CDR3 sequence: CASSQLQGINQPQHF. The CDR3 DNA follows: TGTGCCAGCAGCCAGCTACAGGGAATCAATCAGCCCCAGCATTTT. The gene calls are TRBV28 and TRBJ1-5; possibly TRBD1 for D (6 bases). The germline V gene has CDR1 MDHEN and CDR2 SYDVKM. V lost 6 bases to trimming and J lost 3 bases, with 15 bases between them. This CDR3 is built from 15 residues.

This clonotype was seen repeatedly, ten times or more. Within a library made for alpha chains, this beta chain is off target, and its count is uninformative. The chain uses TRBV7-3 and TRBJ1-2, with D unresolved. Germline-derived CDR1 and CDR2 are SGHTA and FQGTGA. The CDR3 consists of 13 residues. Trimming took 5 bases from V and 4 from J, leaving 11 bases between them. For the CDR3, the DNA is TGTGCCAGCAGCCCAGACGGCAGCTATGGCTACACCTTC. Residues: CASSPDGSYGYTF.

This clonotype appeared many times. This beta chain is an off-target read within a library intended for alpha chains, so its frequency means little. This rearrangement joins TRBV11-2 to TRBJ2-7; the D gene is possibly TRBD1 (5 bases). Germline V gene lookup returns CDR1 SGHAT and CDR2 FQNNGV. The V end was cut by 7 bases, the J end by 5 bases, with 15 bases between. The CDR3 has 13 amino acids. The CDR3 coding sequence is TGTGCCAGCACGGAGACAGCGTGGCACGAGCAGTACTTC. This translates into CASTETAWHEQYF.

In its sample, this clonotype is medium-sized. The library was prepared for alpha chains; this beta chain is a stray read, so its frequency means little. The chain is built from TRBV7-6 and TRBJ1-1; 8 nucleotides align to TRBD1. The CDR3 is 13 residues long. V lost 0 bases to trimming and J lost 7 bases; unmatched junction nucleotides: 1. Per the germline V gene, CDR1 is SGHVS and CDR2 is FNYEAQ. CDR3 sequence reads: CASSLAQGVEAFF. The CDR3 coding sequence is TGTGCCAGCAGCTTAGCACAGGGGGTTGAAGCTTTCTTT.

Remarks on this clonotype: Being off target in a library aimed at alpha chains, this beta chain has a size of little meaning. The chain is built from TRBV7-9 and TRBJ1-2; D may be TRBD1 (5 bases). V shed 5 bases and J shed 7 bases, with 11 bases lying between them. CDR3 length: 12 residues. The germline V gene encodes CDR1 SEHNR and CDR2 FQNEAQ (reference sequence). The CDR3 nucleotides are TGTGCCAGCAGCCCCCCGCAGGGTGGCTACACCTTC. Amino acids: CASSPPQGGYTF.

By frequency in the sample, this clonotype is medium-sized. Being off target in a library aimed at alpha chains, this beta chain has a size of little meaning. The rearrangement links TRBV7-6 to TRBJ2-2; D is ambiguous. In germline, CDR1 is SGHVS, CDR2 FNYEAQ. The CDR3 runs 14 residues. V was cut by 5 bases and J by 8 bases, with 15 bases left in between. CDR3 nucleotide sequence: TGTGCCAGCAGCAACACACAACTTGTTGGGGAGCTGTTTTTT. It yields the protein CASSNTQLVGELFF.